These 27 T cell receptor beta chains were all obtained from the same sample, sequenced in a study of blood T cell repertoires in COVID-19. Profiling relied on immunoSEQ multiplex PCR, and the TCRdb table lists in-frame clones only, not all of them. The sample lists about 310,000 clones; about nine tenths were seen once. The sample consisted of peripheral blood. These receptors came from a man between 50 and 59 years old with active or convalescent COVID-19.

The V gene is TRBV6-5, the J gene TRBJ2-7; 8 positions agree with TRBD1. Trimming at V came to 0 bases and at J to 2 bases, leaving 3 bases not matched to a gene. This CDR3 region has 15 residues. CDR1 and CDR2 from the germline V gene are MNHEY and SVGAGI. The chain's CDR3 is CASSYSQGAPYEQYF. The CDR3 region has the DNA TGTGCCAGCAGTTACTCTCAGGGGGCCCCCTACGAGCAGTACTTC.

As regards this clone: A junction end diverges from the germline sequence, so it may reflect a read error. J is TRBJ2-7 and V is TRBV18; TRBD2 matches at 7 bases. This CDR3 spans 14 amino acids. CDR1 is KGHSH and CDR2 is LQKENI in the germline V gene. CDR3 nucleotide sequence: TGTGCCAGCTCACCACGGGAGGGTAATGAGTTGGGAAACTTC. As protein: CASSPREGNELGNF.

The V and J genes are TRBV12-3 or TRBV12-4 and TRBJ2-7, with D possibly being TRBD1 (5 bases). Trimming removed 1 base from V and 4 bases from J, with 8 bases in between. This CDR3 is built from 13 residues. The CDR3, as DNA: TGTGCCAGCAGTTTAGGACAGACATACGAGCAGTACTTC. It specifies CASSLGQTYEQYF.

The chain is built from TRBV2 and TRBJ2-7; D possibly corresponds to TRBD1 (6 bases). V was shortened by 7 bases and J by 1 base, with 8 bases between the two germline ends. CDR3 size: 12 residues. Germline assignment: CDR1 SNHLY and CDR2 FYNNEI. Here the CDR3 reads CASNTGSYEQYF. In DNA form, the CDR3 reads TGTGCCAGCAACACAGGGTCCTACGAGCAGTACTTC.

This chain links TRBV7-2 with TRBJ2-6, with a weak D call TRBD2 (6 bases). V lost 9 bases to trimming and J lost 5 bases, with 14 bases between them. The CDR3 spans 14 residues. CDR1 is SGHTA, CDR2 FQGNSA, per germline. CDR3 coding DNA: TGTGCCAGTACTCGGCGGGACTGGGCCAACGTCCTGACTTTC. It specifies CASTRRDWANVLTF. Supplemented by reference TRBV7-2 and TRBJ2-6, the full variable domain reads GAGVSQSPSNKVTEKGKDVELRCDPISGHTALYWYRQSLGQGLEFLIYFQGNSAPDKSGLPSDRFSAERTGGSVSTLTIQRTQQEDSAVYLCASTRRDWANVLTFGAGSRLTVL.

The chain is built from TRBV3-1 (or the pseudogene TRBV3-2) and TRBJ1-1; D remains unclear. The CDR3 is made up of 19 amino acids. V lost 2 bases to trimming and J lost 4 bases, with 26 bases between them. The germline CDR1 and CDR2 sequences are LGHDT and YNNKEL (reference sequence). CDR3 DNA sequence: TGTGCCAGCAGCCAACGCCCAACGGGCAGGCCTGTAGGGAGCACTGAAGCTTTCTTT. Encoded protein: CASSQRPTGRPVGSTEAFF.

V gene TRBV5-1 combines with J gene TRBJ2-2, with D unclear. In germline, CDR1 is SGHRS, CDR2 YFSETQ. Trimming left V 2 bases short and J 4 bases short, with 9 bases between. The CDR3 length is 14 residues. The CDR3 is CASSFSTFTGELFF. CDR3 in DNA: TGCGCCAGCAGCTTTAGTACGTTCACCGGGGAGCTGTTTTTT.

V is TRBV2 and J is TRBJ2-3, with 7 bases fitting TRBD2. The CDR3 sequence is 16 residues long. Germline V gene data show CDR1 as SNHLY and CDR2 as FYNNEI. Unmatched junction bases numbered 11, after V lost 2 bases and J lost 6 bases. CDR3 protein: CASSEKSGIAGDTQYF. The CDR3 DNA follows: TGTGCCAGCAGTGAAAAATCTGGGATAGCGGGTGATACGCAGTATTTT. Filled out from reference TRBV2 and TRBJ2-3, the complete variable domain reads EPEVTQTPSHQVTQMGQEVILRCVPISNHLYFYWYRQILGQKVEFLVSFYNNEISEKSEIFDDQFSVERPDGSNFTLKIRSTKLEDSAMYFCASSEKSGIAGDTQYFGPGTRLTVL.

This chain joins TRBV7-2 and TRBJ1-1, with no clear D. The CDR3 length is 13 residues. Germline lookup yields CDR1 SGHTA and CDR2 FQGNSA. V was clipped by 3 bases and J by 1 base, with 6 bases between them. The CDR3 region is CASSFSKNTEAFF. Written as DNA, the CDR3 is TGTGCCAGCAGCTTTAGCAAGAACACTGAAGCTTTCTTT.

The V gene is TRBV19, the J gene TRBJ1-4; TRBD1 is a possible D gene (5 bases). Germline V lookup: CDR1 LNHDA, CDR2 SQIVND (reference sequence). Trimming cost V 3 bases and J 6 bases, with 11 bases left between them. The CDR3 runs to 14 residues. CDR3 coding DNA: TGTGCCAGTAGTATTGCCCCACAGGATGAAAAACTGTTTTTT. Its protein product is CASSIAPQDEKLFF.

Comments on this clone: The sample has other DNA sequences that encode this CDR3 too. CDR3 residues: CASSIGGAGQPQHF. CDR3 bases: TGTGCCAGTAGTATAGGGGGCGCGGGACAGCCCCAGCATTTT. This rearrangement joins TRBV19 to TRBJ1-5, with a possible D match to TRBD1 (5 bases). CDR1 and CDR2 (germline): LNHDA, SQIVND (reference sequence). The CDR3 totals 14 residues. V was clipped by 1 base and J by 7 bases, with 11 bases between them.

The chain carries TRBV4-3 and TRBJ2-7, with 9 bases identical to TRBD1. V shed 1 base, J shed 2 bases, and the junction held 6 bases outside the gene matches. The CDR3 totals 16 residues. Germline assignment: CDR1 LGHNA and CDR2 YSLEER. The CDR3 nucleotides are TGCGCCAGCAGCCAAGCCCCGGGACAGGGAACCTACGAGCAGTACTTC. Translating it yields CASSQAPGQGTYEQYF.

This clone is a singleton in its sample. J is TRBJ2-2 and V is TRBV5-1, with 7 positions matching TRBD1. Germline values: CDR1 SGHRS, CDR2 YFSETQ. The J segment lost 6 bases and the V segment lost 0 bases, leaving 2 bases of the junction unmatched. The CDR3 has 14 residues. In DNA form, the CDR3 reads TGCGCCAGCAGCTTGGAGGGGGCGGCCGGGGAGCTGTTTTTT. Its translation: CASSLEGAAGELFF.

The chain carries TRBV6-1 and TRBJ2-7; D is perhaps TRBD2 (5 bases). The CDR3 covers 16 residues. The V gene lost 1 base and the J gene lost 5 bases, with 18 bases spanning the gap. CDR1 is MNHNS and CDR2 is SASEGT in the germline V gene. In DNA, the CDR3 is TGTGCCAGCAGTGAAGTCGGGCCCCCTAGCTTCCACGAGCAGTACTTC. Protein: CASSEVGPPSFHEQYF.

This chain joins TRBV18 and TRBJ2-7; 9 bases align to TRBD2. This CDR3 region has 14 residues. Per germline, CDR1 KGHSH and CDR2 LQKENI. The V and J ends lost 6 bases and 2 bases, in that order; junction bases with no gene match: 5. The CDR3 sequence: CASSPAGGTYEQYF. CDR3 DNA: TGTGCCAGCTCCCCAGCGGGAGGAACCTACGAGCAGTACTTC.

The genes are TRBV4-1 and TRBJ1-1; no reliable D call. The germline V and J ends were trimmed by 2 bases and 1 base, with 8 bases remaining between them. CDR1 is MGHRA and CDR2 is YSYEKL in the germline V gene. The CDR3 contains 14 residues. The CDR3 region is CASSQPTGNTEAFF. For the CDR3, the DNA is TGCGCCAGCAGCCAACCGACGGGGAACACTGAAGCTTTCTTT.

This clone has just one count. This sequence joins TRBV19 and TRBJ1-5, with D possibly being TRBD1 (5 bases). Trimming stripped 4 bases from V and 5 bases from J, with 15 bases between. Germline V gene sequence: CDR1 LNHDA, CDR2 SQIVND (reference sequence). The CDR3 is 15 residues long. The CDR3 sequence: CASSRDFAPYQPQHF. In DNA form, the CDR3 reads TGTGCCAGTAGTAGGGACTTCGCCCCTTATCAGCCCCAGCATTTT.

The rearrangement links TRBV24-1 to TRBJ2-1; TRBD1 agrees at 7 bases. V lost 10 bases to trimming and J lost 6 bases; unmatched junction nucleotides: 5. Looked up from germline, CDR1 is KGHDR and CDR2 is SFDVKD. The CDR3 is 12 amino acids. As DNA, the CDR3 is TGTGCCACAGGGGACAGTTTCAATGAGCAGTTCTTC. This codes for CATGDSFNEQFF.

The rearrangement links TRBV19 to TRBJ1-2, with a tentative D call TRBD1 (5 bases). This CDR3 comprises 13 residues. Trimming pared 5 bases from V and 4 bases from J, leaving 11 bases between. The germline CDR1 and CDR2 sequences are LNHDA and SQIVND (reference sequence). The CDR3 here is CASSVDRPYGYTF. In DNA, the CDR3 is TGTGCCAGTAGTGTCGACAGACCCTATGGCTACACCTTC.

This clone showed up just once. V and J are TRBV14 and TRBJ1-4, with D tentatively TRBD1 (5 bases). Germline V gene sequence: CDR1 SGHDN, CDR2 FVKESK. The CDR3 is made up of 20 amino acids. The V gene lost 0 bases and the J gene lost 0 bases, with 20 bases spanning the gap. This chain's CDR3 is CASSQDPPTGAVATNEKLFF. The DNA of the CDR3 is TGTGCCAGCAGCCAAGATCCCCCTACAGGTGCCGTGGCAACTAATGAAAAACTGTTTTTT.

Here the CDR3 DNA reads TGTGCCAGCAGCTCCACTGATCAAGAGACCCAGTACTTC. Translated, it gives CASSSTDQETQYF. This rearrangement joins TRBV7-3 to TRBJ2-5, with D unclear. Per the germline V gene, CDR1 is SGHTA and CDR2 is FQGTGA. Trimming pared 4 bases from V and 2 bases from J, leaving 8 bases between. The CDR3 consists of 13 residues.

The chain's CDR3 is CATSASGGGLQETQYF. The CDR3 DNA is TGTGCCACCAGTGCGAGCGGGGGGGGCCTTCAAGAGACCCAGTACTTC. V gene TRBV24-1 combines with J gene TRBJ2-5; TRBD2 agrees at 10 bases. The CDR3 has 16 amino acids. Germline V CDR1 and CDR2: KGHDR, SFDVKD. V lost 5 bases and J lost 2; bases outside the gene matches: 7.

Points on this clone: The sample holds other DNA sequences that translate to the same CDR3. V usage is TRBV11-3 and J usage is TRBJ2-3; the match to TRBD2 covers 11 bases. CDR1 is SGHNT and CDR2 is YENEEA in the germline V gene. The junction had 2 bases not matched to a gene; V was cut back by 3 bases and J by 6 bases. CDR3 size: 14 residues. This CDR3 is CASSLGLAADTQYF. The CDR3 DNA is TGTGCCAGCAGCTTGGGACTAGCGGCGGATACGCAGTATTTT.

The chain uses TRBV5-6 and TRBJ1-6, with a possible D match to TRBD1 (5 bases). The V end lost 2 bases, the J end lost 4 bases, and 10 bases lay between the germline ends. This CDR3 is built from 15 residues. Germline V gene data show CDR1 as SGHDT and CDR2 as YYEEEE. This CDR3 reads CASSFRQSYNSPLHF. The DNA of the CDR3 is TGTGCCAGCAGCTTCAGACAGAGTTATAATTCACCCCTCCACTTT.

The V call is TRBV5-1, the J call TRBJ1-2; 8 nucleotides line up with TRBD1. Germline V gene data show CDR1 as SGHRS and CDR2 as YFSETQ. Trimming removed 5 bases from V and 4 bases from J; junction bases left unmatched: 4. The CDR3 contains 13 residues. CDR3 sequence reads: CASRNDRGYGYTF. CDR3 nucleotides: TGCGCCAGCAGGAACGACAGGGGCTATGGCTACACCTTC.

V usage is TRBV19 and J usage is TRBJ2-2; the match to TRBD1 covers 9 bases. The germline V gene has CDR1 LNHDA and CDR2 SQIVND (reference sequence). The length of the CDR3 is 17 residues. J was trimmed by 7 bases and V by 5 bases; bases with no gene match: 14. CDR3 protein: CASSLGGDRAGGGELFF. The CDR3 region has the DNA TGTGCCAGTAGTTTGGGTGGGGACAGGGCCGGAGGCGGGGAGCTGTTTTTT.

In nucleotides, the CDR3 is TGTGCCAGCAGTGAAAGCACGGGGCAGGGGGTATCTCAGCCCCAGCATTTT. This encodes CASSESTGQGVSQPQHF. The V gene is TRBV6-4, the J gene TRBJ1-5; 7 bases align to TRBD1. This CDR3 spans 17 amino acids. The germline CDR1 and CDR2 sequences are MRHNA and SNTAGT. V shed 3 bases, J shed 6 bases, and the junction held 14 bases outside the gene matches.